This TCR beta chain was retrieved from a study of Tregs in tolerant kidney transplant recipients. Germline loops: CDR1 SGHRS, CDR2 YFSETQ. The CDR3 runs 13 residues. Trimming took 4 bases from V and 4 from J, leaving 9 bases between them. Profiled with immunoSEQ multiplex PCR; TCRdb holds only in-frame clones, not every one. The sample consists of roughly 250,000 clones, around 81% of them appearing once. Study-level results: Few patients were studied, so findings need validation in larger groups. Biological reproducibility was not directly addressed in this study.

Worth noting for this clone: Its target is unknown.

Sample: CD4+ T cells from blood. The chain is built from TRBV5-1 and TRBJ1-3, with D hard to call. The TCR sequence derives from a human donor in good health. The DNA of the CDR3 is TGCGCCAGCAGCCGGACGGGGGGAAACACCATATATTTT. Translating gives CASSRTGGNTIYF.